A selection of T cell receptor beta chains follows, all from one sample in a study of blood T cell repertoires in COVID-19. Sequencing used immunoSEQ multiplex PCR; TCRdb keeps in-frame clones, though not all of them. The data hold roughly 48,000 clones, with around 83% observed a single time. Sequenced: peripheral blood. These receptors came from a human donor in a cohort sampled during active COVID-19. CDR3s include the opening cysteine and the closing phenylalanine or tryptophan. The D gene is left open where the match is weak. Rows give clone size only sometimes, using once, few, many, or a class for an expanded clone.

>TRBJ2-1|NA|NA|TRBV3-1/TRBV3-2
TGTGCCAGCAGCCAAGCGGATGAGCAGTTCTTC
CASSQADEQFF
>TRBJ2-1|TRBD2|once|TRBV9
TGTGCCAGCAACTCGGGGGGGTGGAATGAGCAGTTCTTC
CASNSGGWNEQFF
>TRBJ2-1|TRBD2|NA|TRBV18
TGTGCCAGCTCACCACCGAACCGGGGGGGGAATGAGCAGTTCTTC
CASSPPNRGGNEQFF
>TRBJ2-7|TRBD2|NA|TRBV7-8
TGTGCCAGCAGCTTAGGCGGCGGGAGTAGGGAGCAGTACTTC
CASSLGGGSREQYF
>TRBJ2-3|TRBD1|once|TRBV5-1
TGCGCCAGCAGCTTGGCGCCAGGGGGAACAGATACGCAGTATTTT
CASSLAPGGTDTQYF
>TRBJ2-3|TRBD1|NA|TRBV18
TGTGCCAGCTCACGGGACAGGGGGTCAGATACGCAGTATTTT
CASSRDRGSDTQYF
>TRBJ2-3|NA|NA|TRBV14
TGTGCCAGCAGCCAAGTTCAATGGGGGGGCACAGATACGCAGTATTTT
CASSQVQWGGTDTQYF
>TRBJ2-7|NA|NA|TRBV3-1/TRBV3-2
TGTGCCAGCAGCCCTAATAGCGGCAGCTCCTACGAGCAGTACTTC
CASSPNSGSSYEQYF
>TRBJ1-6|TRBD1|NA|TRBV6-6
TGTGCCAGCAGTCTAACCGGGACAGGGGAACCACCCCTCCACTTT
CASSLTGTGEPPLHF
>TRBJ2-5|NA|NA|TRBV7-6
TGTGCCAGCAGCCCAAGGAACGGGGTCCAAGAGACCCAGTACTTC
CASSPRNGVQETQYF
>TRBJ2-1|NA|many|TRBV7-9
TGTGCCAGCGGGTCCGCGGTCTCCCCGAATGAGCAGTTCTTC
CASGSAVSPNEQFF